The 27 T cell receptor beta chains below all came from one sample that was sequenced in a study of shared clonotypes between healthy human individuals. The assay was immunoSEQ multiplex PCR, and TCRdb's table has in-frame clones only and misses some. The repertoire consists of approximately 530,000 clones, with 95% to 97% occurring once and the leading ten covering 0.05% to 0.07%. What was sequenced was naive CD4+ T cells sorted from blood. The subset: CD45RA+ positively selected. All receptors derive from a woman in her twenties or thirties in good health.

This chain uses TRBV28 with TRBJ1-2; a weak D match, TRBD1 (5 bases). With 10 bases removed from V and 7 bases from J, the gap between germline ends came to 16 bases. CDR3 length: 12 amino acids. Germline V gives CDR1 MDHEN, CDR2 SYDVKM. The CDR3 DNA reads TGTGCCACCCCCTCGGGGGTTGCTGGCTACACCTTC. Translation gives CATPSGVAGYTF.

V and J are TRBV2 and TRBJ1-2; TRBD1 agrees at 7 bases. From germline, CDR1 is SNHLY and CDR2 FYNNEI. V was clipped by 6 bases and J by 4 bases; unmatched bases: 5. The CDR3 has 13 residues. CDR3 protein: CASRQTGTYGYTF. DNA for the CDR3: TGTGCCAGCAGGCAGACAGGGACCTATGGCTACACCTTC.

The rearrangement links TRBV7-5 to TRBJ2-1; whether TRBD2, the table's D call, matches the DNA was not checked. TRBV7-5 is labeled a pseudogene. The CDR3 spans 18 residues. CDR3 region: CVRSLAPTEWSSYNEQFF. The CDR3 DNA is TGTGTCAGAAGCTTAGCCCCCACGGAGTGGAGCTCCTACAATGAGCAGTTCTTC.

V is TRBV27 and J is TRBJ2-7, with D unclear. The germline gives CDR1 MNHEY, CDR2 SMNVEV (reference sequence). This CDR3 is 14 amino acids long. V was clipped by 2 bases and J by 2 bases, with 10 bases between them. Here the CDR3 reads CASSLMDPPYEQYF. DNA for the CDR3: TGTGCCAGCAGTTTAATGGACCCCCCCTACGAGCAGTACTTC.

J is TRBJ1-4 and V is TRBV4-2; TRBD1 matches 8 bases. CDR3 size: 19 residues. Germline V CDR1 and CDR2: LGHNA, YNFKEQ. The ends lost 1 base at V and 0 bases at J; junction bases unmatched: 10. CDR3 amino acids: CASSQVLAGTGATNEKLFF. The CDR3 DNA is TGTGCCAGCAGCCAAGTTCTTGCCGGGACAGGTGCAACTAATGAAAAACTGTTTTTT.

The chain employs TRBV28 and TRBJ1-1, with a possible D match to TRBD1 (5 bases). From germline, CDR1 is MDHEN and CDR2 SYDVKM. The CDR3 length is 13 residues. V lost 7 bases and J lost 0, with 9 bases in between. DNA of the CDR3: TGTGCCAGCATCGGGACCCTGAACACTGAAGCTTTCTTT. Translation: CASIGTLNTEAFF.

The chain joins TRBV5-1 to TRBJ1-2; 11 bases are a match to TRBD1. The CDR3 spans 14 residues. The V gene's germline CDR1 is SGHRS and CDR2 YFSETQ. The V gene end was trimmed by 4 bases and the J gene end by 4 bases; junction bases not matched to a gene: 3. The CDR3 spells CASSMGQGVYGYTF. CDR3 DNA: TGCGCCAGCAGCATGGGACAGGGGGTCTATGGCTACACCTTC.

This clone was seen just once. At one of its ends the junction is not consistent with the germline gene, which may arise from a read error. The sample holds other DNA sequences that translate to the same CDR3. DNA for the CDR3: TGTGCCAGCAGCTTAGTCCTATGGGCTGAGTCCCCCTACGAGCAGTACTTT. Translating it yields CASSLVLWAESPYEQYF. V gene TRBV7-2 combines with J gene TRBJ2-7; D gene uncertain. Germline values: CDR1 SGHTA, CDR2 FQGNSA. CDR3 length equals 17 residues.

The CDR3 protein is CASSWVLAGQETQYF. CDR3 nucleotides: TGCGCCAGCAGCTGGGTACTAGCGGGGCAAGAGACCCAGTACTTC. The rearrangement joins TRBV5-1 to TRBJ2-5; 10 nucleotides align to TRBD2. The V gene's germline CDR1 is SGHRS and CDR2 YFSETQ. The CDR3 has 15 residues. V lost 3 bases, J lost 2 bases, and 4 bases stayed unmatched.

The chain uses TRBV6-1 and TRBJ2-7; TRBD1 matches 7 bases. V lost 6 bases to trimming and J lost 3 bases; unmatched junction nucleotides: 2. Germline V lookup: CDR1 MNHNS, CDR2 SASEGT. The length of the CDR3 is 12 residues. CDR3 bases: TGTGCCAGCAGCCGGGACAGCTACGAGCAGTACTTC. Translated: CASSRDSYEQYF.

The V and J genes are TRBV30 and TRBJ1-3; D may be TRBD1 (5 bases). V was cut by 4 bases and J by 6 bases, with 16 bases left in between. In germline, CDR1 is GTSNPN, CDR2 SVGIG (reference sequence). This CDR3 has 14 amino acids. In DNA, the CDR3 is TGTGCCTGGATACCCCGGGACTTCATAAACACCATATATTTT. Protein: CAWIPRDFINTIYF.

The table lists this clone with a count of one. The J gene is TRBJ1-2, the V gene TRBV6-5; 8 bases are a match to TRBD1. From germline, CDR1 is MNHEY and CDR2 SVGAGI. V was pared by 4 bases and J by 0 bases, with 4 bases of the junction left unmatched. CDR3 length: 15 amino acids. CDR3 coding DNA: TGTGCCAGCAGTTCGACAGGGGCAGCTAACTATGGCTACACCTTC. Translated: CASSSTGAANYGYTF.

This chain links TRBV5-1 with TRBJ1-1; perhaps TRBD1 as D (5 bases). V was clipped by 1 base and J by 10 bases, with 17 bases between them. The CDR3 is 14 residues long. In germline, CDR1 is SGHRS, CDR2 YFSETQ. The CDR3 loop is CASSLLGQGLGAFF. CDR3 nucleotide sequence: TGCGCCAGCAGCTTGCTAGGGCAGGGATTAGGAGCTTTCTTT. The whole variable domain, remainder taken from reference TRBV5-1 and TRBJ1-1, is KAGVTQTPRYLIKTRGQQVTLSCSPISGHRSVSWYQQTPGQGLQFLFEYFSETQRNKGNFPGRFSGRQFSNSRSEMNVSTLELGDSALYLCASSLLGQGLGAFFGQGTRLTVV.

This chain joins TRBV15 and TRBJ2-2, with unresolved D. The V and J ends lost 1 base and 4 bases respectively, with 4 bases between them. Germline-derived CDR1 and CDR2 are LNHNV and YYDKDF (reference sequence). CDR3 length: 13 residues. The CDR3 spells CATSRVSTGELFF. The CDR3 DNA follows: TGTGCCACCAGCAGAGTCTCCACCGGGGAGCTGTTTTTT.

J is TRBJ2-5 and V is TRBV19; the D gene is possibly TRBD2 (5 bases). The J call may be incorrect, as the DNA end agrees better with TRBJ2-7. The CDR3 loop spans 15 amino acids. Germline V gene lookup returns CDR1 LNHDA and CDR2 SQIVND (reference sequence). CDR3 DNA: TGTGCCAGTAGTCCCCTATACGGGGTTTCCTACGAGCAGTACTTC. It is translated as CASSPLYGVSYEQYF.

The rearrangement uses TRBV5-1 and TRBJ2-7, with TRBD1 as a possible D gene (6 bases). The CDR3 extends over 16 amino acids. Germline V gives CDR1 SGHRS, CDR2 YFSETQ. V lost 0 bases and J 2 bases, leaving 15 bases between the germline ends. Here the CDR3 DNA reads TGCGCCAGCAGCTTGGATTTCAGGGGTAGTACCTACGAGCAGTACTTC. Encoded protein: CASSLDFRGSTYEQYF.

V is TRBV6-5 and J is TRBJ2-5, with D perhaps matching TRBD1 (5 bases). The CDR3 consists of 14 residues. With 2 bases removed from V and 2 bases from J, the gap between germline ends came to 9 bases. Germline CDR1 is MNHEY and CDR2 is SVGAGI. Here the CDR3 reads CASSYRTPQETQYF. The CDR3 region has the DNA TGTGCCAGCAGTTACCGGACACCGCAAGAGACCCAGTACTTC.

The rearrangement uses TRBV6-6 and TRBJ2-5; D unresolved. The CDR3 sequence is 15 residues long. V dropped 0 bases and J dropped 0 bases, with 8 bases sitting between them. Germline-derived CDR1 and CDR2 are MNHNY and SVGAGI (reference sequence). CDR3 coding DNA: TGTGCCAGCAGTTACTCGCGCACAAACCAAGAGACCCAGTACTTC. Its translation: CASSYSRTNQETQYF.

This chain joins TRBV15 and TRBJ2-1; 8 bases map to TRBD2. J was trimmed by 2 bases and V by 0 bases; bases with no gene match: 6. The CDR3 runs 17 residues. The V gene's germline CDR1 is LNHNV and CDR2 YYDKDF (reference sequence). The DNA for the CDR3 is TGTGCCACCAGCAGAGATCTCGGCGGGAGGCCCTACAATGAGCAGTTCTTC. It codes for CATSRDLGGRPYNEQFF.

V gene TRBV10-3 combines with J gene TRBJ2-1; perhaps D is TRBD1 or TRBD2 (5 bases each). V was clipped by 5 bases and J by 10 bases, with 18 bases between them. The length of the CDR3 is 14 residues. Per the germline V gene, CDR1 is ENHRY and CDR2 is SYGVKD. CDR3: CAISSGTASGEQFF. The CDR3 nucleotides are TGTGCCATCAGTTCCGGGACGGCGAGTGGGGAGCAGTTCTTC.

The rearrangement links TRBV5-4 to TRBJ2-5, with D possibly matching TRBD2 (5 bases). Germline-derived CDR1 and CDR2 are SGHNT and YYREEE (reference sequence). With 0 bases removed from V and 2 bases from J, the gap between germline ends came to 8 bases. CDR3 length: 14 amino acids. The CDR3 sequence: CASSLAGEQETQYF. The DNA of the CDR3 is TGTGCCAGCAGCTTGGCCGGGGAGCAAGAGACCCAGTACTTC.

This clone appeared once. The chain uses TRBV28 and TRBJ2-7, with 14 bases aligning to TRBD2. Trimming removed 3 bases from V and 5 bases from J; junction bases left unmatched: 3. The germline CDR1 and CDR2 sequences are MDHEN and SYDVKM. The CDR3 covers 15 residues. Written as DNA, the CDR3 is TGTGCCAGCAGTTTGGGGACTAGCGGGAGAAACGAGCAGTACTTC. Its protein product is CASSLGTSGRNEQYF.

This sequence joins TRBV29-1 and TRBJ2-1, with D possibly TRBD2 on 6 matching bases. Germline V lookup: CDR1 SQVTM, CDR2 ANQGSEA. Trimming left V 8 bases short and J 10 bases short, with 30 bases between. This CDR3 contains 16 residues. CDR3 bases: TGCAGCTCAGAAGGGGCCCCCTGGGGAGGTGGTAGCGAGCAGTTCTTC. Its protein product is CSSEGAPWGGGSEQFF.

Details on this clone: The same CDR3 is also encoded by other DNA sequences in this sample. V is TRBV5-1 and J is TRBJ1-5, with TRBD1 as a possible D gene (5 bases). This CDR3 comprises 15 residues. The germline CDR1 and CDR2 sequences are SGHRS and YFSETQ. With 5 bases removed from V and 6 bases from J, the gap between germline ends came to 18 bases. CDR3: CASSLGGAAGQPQHF. The CDR3 coding sequence is TGCGCCAGCAGTCTGGGTGGGGCCGCGGGTCAGCCCCAGCATTTT.

V and J are TRBV28 and TRBJ1-2, with D tentatively TRBD1 (5 bases). Germline CDR1 MDHEN, CDR2 SYDVKM. The CDR3 is 13 amino acids. V lost 7 bases and J lost 1, with 10 bases in between. The CDR3 coding sequence is TGTGCCAGCATCCCGGACAATAACTATGGCTACACCTTC. Translation gives CASIPDNNYGYTF.

The chain employs TRBV25-1 and TRBJ2-2; D might be TRBD1 (6 bases). Trimming cost V 1 base and J 6 bases, with 9 bases left between them. The CDR3 runs 14 residues. From germline, CDR1 is MGHDK and CDR2 SYGVNS. As DNA, the CDR3 is TGTGCCAGCAGTGAATCCCCAGGGGCCGGGGAGCTGTTTTTT. It codes for CASSESPGAGELFF.

This sequence joins TRBV28 and TRBJ1-1, with 7 bases fitting TRBD1. Germline assignment: CDR1 MDHEN and CDR2 SYDVKM. Unmatched junction bases numbered 8, after V lost 8 bases and J lost 11 bases. The length of the CDR3 is 11 residues. CDR3 nucleotide sequence: TGTGCCAGCGGATTCCCAGGGGGTGCTTTCTTT. It is translated as CASGFPGGAFF.